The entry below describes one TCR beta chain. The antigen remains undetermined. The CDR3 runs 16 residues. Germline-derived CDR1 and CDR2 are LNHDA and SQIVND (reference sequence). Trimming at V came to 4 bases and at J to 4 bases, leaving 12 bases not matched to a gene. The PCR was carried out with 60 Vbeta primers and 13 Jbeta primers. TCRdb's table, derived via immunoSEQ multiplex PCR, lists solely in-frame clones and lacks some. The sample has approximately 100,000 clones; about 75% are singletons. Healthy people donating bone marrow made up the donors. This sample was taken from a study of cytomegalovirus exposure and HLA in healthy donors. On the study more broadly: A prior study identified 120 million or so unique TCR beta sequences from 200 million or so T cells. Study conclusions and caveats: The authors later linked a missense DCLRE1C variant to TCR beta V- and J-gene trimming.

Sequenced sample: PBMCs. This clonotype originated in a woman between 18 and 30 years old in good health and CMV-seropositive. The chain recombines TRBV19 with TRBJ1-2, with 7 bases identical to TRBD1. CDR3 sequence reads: CASSSRTGPIGYGYTF. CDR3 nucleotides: TGTGCCAGTAGTAGCAGGACAGGCCCCATCGGCTATGGCTACACCTTC.